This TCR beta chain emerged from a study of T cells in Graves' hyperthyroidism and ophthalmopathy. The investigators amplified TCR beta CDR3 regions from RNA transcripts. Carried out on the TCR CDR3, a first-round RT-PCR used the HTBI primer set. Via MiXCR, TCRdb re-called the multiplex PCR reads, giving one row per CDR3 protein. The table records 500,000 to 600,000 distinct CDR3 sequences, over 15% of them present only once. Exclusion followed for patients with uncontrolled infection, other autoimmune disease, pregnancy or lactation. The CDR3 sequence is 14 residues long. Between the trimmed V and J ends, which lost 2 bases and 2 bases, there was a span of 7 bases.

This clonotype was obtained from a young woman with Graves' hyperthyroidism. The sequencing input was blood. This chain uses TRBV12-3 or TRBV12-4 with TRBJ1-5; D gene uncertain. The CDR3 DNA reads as TGTGCCAGCAGTTTACGGAGCGGCAATCAGCCCCAGCATTTT. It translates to CASSLRSGNQPQHF.